The source of this T cell receptor (beta chain) is a study of CD8+ T cells in alopecia areata. Study-level background: Oral tofacitinib (5 to 10 mg twice daily) was administered to treated patients. Broader study findings: Given one nonresponder, whether baseline CD8+ expansion relates to response remains uncertain. Relative to mice, TCR sharing across patients was less clear, a difference possibly HLA-related.

The sample holds a few counts of this clone. Its matching antigen is unknown. Treatment defined: oral pan-JAK inhibitor, 5-10 mg twice daily. Those with alopecia areata gave lesional scalp punch biopsies and peripheral blood. Reverse transcribed after extraction, RNA yielded cDNA as the sequencing template. Clones were read by immunoSEQ multiplex PCR, and TCRdb kept only the in-frame ones, dropping some. The table has 95,000 to 100,000 clones, 55% to 75% seen once. The CDR3 covers 16 residues. After removal of 5 bases from V and 7 bases from J, the junction contained 10 bases not matched to a gene. The germline V gene has CDR1 SEHNR and CDR2 FQNEAQ (reference sequence).

The sequence was obtained from a human donor with alopecia areata. The rearrangement joins TRBV7-9 to TRBJ2-2; 10 nucleotides agree with TRBD1. The sample in question was CD8+ T cells sorted from blood, obtained at approximately week 61, from a patient treated with tofacitinib. DNA of the CDR3: TGTGCCAGCAGCGAGCCGGGACAGGGGATGAACGGGGAGCTGTTTTTT. This encodes CASSEPGQGMNGELFF.